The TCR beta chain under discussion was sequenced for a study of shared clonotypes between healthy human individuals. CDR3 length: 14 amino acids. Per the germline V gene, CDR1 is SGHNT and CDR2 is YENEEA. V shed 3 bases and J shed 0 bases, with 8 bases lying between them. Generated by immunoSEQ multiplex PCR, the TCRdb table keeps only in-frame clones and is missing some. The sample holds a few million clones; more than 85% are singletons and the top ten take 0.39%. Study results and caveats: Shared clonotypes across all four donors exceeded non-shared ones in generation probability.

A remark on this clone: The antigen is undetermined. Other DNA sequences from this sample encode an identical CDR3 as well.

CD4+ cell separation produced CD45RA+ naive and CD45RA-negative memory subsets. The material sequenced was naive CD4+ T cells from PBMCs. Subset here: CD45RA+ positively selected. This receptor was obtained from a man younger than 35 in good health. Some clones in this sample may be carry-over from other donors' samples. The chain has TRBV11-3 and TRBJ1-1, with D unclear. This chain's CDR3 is CASSFSGVNTEAFF. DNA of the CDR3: TGTGCCAGCAGCTTCAGTGGCGTGAACACTGAAGCTTTCTTT.